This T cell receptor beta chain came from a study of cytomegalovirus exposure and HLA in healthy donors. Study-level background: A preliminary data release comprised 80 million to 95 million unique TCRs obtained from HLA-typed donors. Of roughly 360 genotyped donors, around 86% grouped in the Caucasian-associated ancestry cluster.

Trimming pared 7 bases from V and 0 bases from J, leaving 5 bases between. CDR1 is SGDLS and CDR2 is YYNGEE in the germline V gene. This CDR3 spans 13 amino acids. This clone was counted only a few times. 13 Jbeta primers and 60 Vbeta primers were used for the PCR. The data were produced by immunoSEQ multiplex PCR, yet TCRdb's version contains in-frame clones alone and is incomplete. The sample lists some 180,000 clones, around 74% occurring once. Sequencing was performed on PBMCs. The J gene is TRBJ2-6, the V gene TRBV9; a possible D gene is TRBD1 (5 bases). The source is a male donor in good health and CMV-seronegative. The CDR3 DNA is TGTGCCAGCGGACACTCTGGGGCCAACGTCCTGACTTTC. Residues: CASGHSGANVLTF.